This T cell receptor (beta chain) was sequenced for a study of T cell responses to AZD1222 COVID-19 vaccine. Generated by immunoSEQ multiplex PCR, the TCRdb table keeps only in-frame clones and is missing some. The data hold tens of thousands of clones, with approximately 89% observed a single time. General study findings and limits: All repertoire sampling was performed exclusively after the peak T cell response.

Note on this clone: Its antigen remains unknown.

The sequence derives from an adult in good health. Sequencing was performed on peripheral blood, taken on day 0 of AZD1222 vaccination.

CDR3: CASSTSGTGIYGYTF. In nucleotides, the CDR3 is TGCGCCAGCAGCACCTCCGGGACAGGAATCTATGGCTACACCTTC. The chain couples TRBV4-1 to TRBJ1-2, with TRBD1 matching over 8 bases. This CDR3 is 15 amino acids long. Trimming removed 5 bases from V and 4 bases from J; junction bases left unmatched: 9. The germline V gene encodes CDR1 MGHRA and CDR2 YSYEKL.